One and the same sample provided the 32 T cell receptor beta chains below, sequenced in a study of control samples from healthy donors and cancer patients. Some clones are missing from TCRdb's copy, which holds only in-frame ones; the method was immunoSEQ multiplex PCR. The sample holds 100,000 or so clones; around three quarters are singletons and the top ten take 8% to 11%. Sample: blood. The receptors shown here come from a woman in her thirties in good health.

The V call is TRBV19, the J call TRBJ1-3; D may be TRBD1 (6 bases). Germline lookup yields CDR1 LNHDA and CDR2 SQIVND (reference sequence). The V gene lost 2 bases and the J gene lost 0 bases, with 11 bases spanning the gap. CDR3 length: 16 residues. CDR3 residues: CASSIRGSASGNTIYF. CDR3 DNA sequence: TGTGCCAGTAGTATAAGGGGGTCAGCCTCTGGAAACACCATATATTTT.

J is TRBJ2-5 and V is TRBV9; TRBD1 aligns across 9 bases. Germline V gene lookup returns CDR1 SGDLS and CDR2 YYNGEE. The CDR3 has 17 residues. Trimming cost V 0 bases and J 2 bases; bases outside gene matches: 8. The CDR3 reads CASSVEGQGWGQETQYF. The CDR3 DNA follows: TGTGCCAGCAGCGTAGAGGGACAGGGCTGGGGGCAAGAGACCCAGTACTTC. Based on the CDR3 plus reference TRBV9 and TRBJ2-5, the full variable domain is DSGVTQTPKHLITATGQRVTLRCSPRSGDLSVYWYQQSLDQGLQFLIQYYNGEERAKGNILERFSAQQFPDLHSELNLSSLELGDSALYFCASSVEGQGWGQETQYFGPGTRLLVL.

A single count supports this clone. CDR3 coding DNA: TGTGCCAGCAGCCCCGGACGGTTAGCTAACTATGGCTACACCTTC. Translated, it gives CASSPGRLANYGYTF. The chain uses TRBV11-2 and TRBJ1-2, with D unclear. V lost 5 bases and J lost 0, with 13 bases in between. CDR1 SGHAT and CDR2 FQNNGV come from the germline V gene. This CDR3 has 15 residues.

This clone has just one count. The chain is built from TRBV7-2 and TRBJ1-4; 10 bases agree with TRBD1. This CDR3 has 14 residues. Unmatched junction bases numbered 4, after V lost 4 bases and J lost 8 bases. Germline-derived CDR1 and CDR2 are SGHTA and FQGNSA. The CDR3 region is CASSYGQGGEKLFF. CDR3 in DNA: TGTGCCAGCAGCTACGGACAGGGGGGGGAAAAACTGTTTTTT.

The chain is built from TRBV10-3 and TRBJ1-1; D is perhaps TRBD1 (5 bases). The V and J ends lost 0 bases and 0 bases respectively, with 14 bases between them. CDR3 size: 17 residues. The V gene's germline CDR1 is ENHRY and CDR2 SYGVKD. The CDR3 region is CAISESKGPLMNTEAFF. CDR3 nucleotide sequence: TGTGCCATCAGTGAGTCTAAGGGACCCTTGATGAACACTGAAGCTTTCTTT.

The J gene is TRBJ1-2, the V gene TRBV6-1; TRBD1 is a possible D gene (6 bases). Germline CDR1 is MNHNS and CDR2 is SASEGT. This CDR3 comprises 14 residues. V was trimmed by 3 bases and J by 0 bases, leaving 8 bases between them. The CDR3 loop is CASSDPGANYGYTF. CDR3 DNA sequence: TGTGCCAGCAGTGACCCAGGGGCTAACTATGGCTACACCTTC.

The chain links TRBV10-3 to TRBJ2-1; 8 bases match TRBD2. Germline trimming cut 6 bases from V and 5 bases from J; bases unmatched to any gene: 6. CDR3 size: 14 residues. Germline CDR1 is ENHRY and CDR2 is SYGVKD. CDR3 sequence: CAIRTGGGDNEQFF. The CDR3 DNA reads TGTGCCATCAGAACCGGGGGGGGCGACAATGAGCAGTTCTTC.

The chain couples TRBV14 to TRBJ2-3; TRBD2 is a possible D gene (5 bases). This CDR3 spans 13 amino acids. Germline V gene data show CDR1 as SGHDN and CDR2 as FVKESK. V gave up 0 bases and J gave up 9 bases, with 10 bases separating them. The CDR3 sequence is CASSQDLRGTQYF. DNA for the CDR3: TGTGCCAGCAGCCAAGATCTACGGGGAACGCAGTATTTT.

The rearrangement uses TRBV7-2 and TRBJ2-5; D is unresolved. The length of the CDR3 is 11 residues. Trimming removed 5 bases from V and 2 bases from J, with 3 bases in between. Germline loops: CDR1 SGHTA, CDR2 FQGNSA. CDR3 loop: CASSKQETQYF. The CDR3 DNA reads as TGTGCCAGCAGCAAACAAGAGACCCAGTACTTC. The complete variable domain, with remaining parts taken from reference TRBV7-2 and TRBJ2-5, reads GAGVSQSPSNKVTEKGKDVELRCDPISGHTALYWYRQSLGQGLEFLIYFQGNSAPDKSGLPSDRFSAERTGGSVSTLTIQRTQQEDSAVYLCASSKQETQYFGPGTRLLVL.

The CDR3, as DNA: TGTGCCAGCAGCGGAGGGTCGTCCGGCACTGAAGCTTTCTTT. Translation: CASSGGSSGTEAFF. This chain connects TRBV7-9 to TRBJ1-1, with unresolved D. The CDR3 consists of 14 residues. V dropped 5 bases and J dropped 4 bases, with 14 bases sitting between them. Germline V gene data show CDR1 as SEHNR and CDR2 as FQNEAQ (reference sequence).

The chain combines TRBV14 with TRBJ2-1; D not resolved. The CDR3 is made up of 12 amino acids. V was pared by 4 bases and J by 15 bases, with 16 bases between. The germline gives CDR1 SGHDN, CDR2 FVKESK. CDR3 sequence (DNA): TGTGCCAGCAGCCTCGGACGGGCTAGGCTGTTCTTC. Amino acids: CASSLGRARLFF.

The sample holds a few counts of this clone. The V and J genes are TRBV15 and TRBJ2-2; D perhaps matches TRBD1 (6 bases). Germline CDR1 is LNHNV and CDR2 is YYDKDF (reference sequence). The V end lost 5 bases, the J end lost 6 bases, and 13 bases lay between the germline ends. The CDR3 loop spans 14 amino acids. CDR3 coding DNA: TGTGCCACCAGCGGGTACAGGGACCCCGGGGAGCTGTTTTTT. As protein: CATSGYRDPGELFF.

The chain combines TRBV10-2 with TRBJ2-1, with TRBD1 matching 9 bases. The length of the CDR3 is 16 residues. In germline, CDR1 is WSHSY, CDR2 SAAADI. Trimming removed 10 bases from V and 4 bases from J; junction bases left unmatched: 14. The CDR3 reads CATHPPVGTGYNEQFF. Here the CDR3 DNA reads TGCGCCACCCACCCACCCGTCGGGACAGGGTACAATGAGCAGTTCTTC.

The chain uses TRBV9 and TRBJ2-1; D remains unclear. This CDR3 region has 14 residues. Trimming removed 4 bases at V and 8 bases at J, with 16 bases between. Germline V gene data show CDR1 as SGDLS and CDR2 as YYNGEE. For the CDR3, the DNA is TGTGCCAGCAGCCACCAACAGATCCGGGATGAGCAGTTCTTC. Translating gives CASSHQQIRDEQFF.

The CDR3 is CASNTNRAPRGAFF. The CDR3 DNA reads TGTGCCAGCAATACGAATCGGGCACCCCGAGGGGCTTTCTTT. J is TRBJ1-1 and V is TRBV2, with unresolved D. The CDR3 runs to 14 residues. Trimming took off 7 bases at V and 11 bases at J, with 23 bases between the two ends. Per germline, CDR1 SNHLY and CDR2 FYNNEI.

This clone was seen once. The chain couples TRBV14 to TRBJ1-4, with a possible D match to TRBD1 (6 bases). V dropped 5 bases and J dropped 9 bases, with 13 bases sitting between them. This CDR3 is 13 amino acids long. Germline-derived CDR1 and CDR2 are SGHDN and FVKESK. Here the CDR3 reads CASSDRQAQKLFF. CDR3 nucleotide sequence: TGTGCCAGCAGCGATCGACAGGCGCAAAAACTGTTTTTT.

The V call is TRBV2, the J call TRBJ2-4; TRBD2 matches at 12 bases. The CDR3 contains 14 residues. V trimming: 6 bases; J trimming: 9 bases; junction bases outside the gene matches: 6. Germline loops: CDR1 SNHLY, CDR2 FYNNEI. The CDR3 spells CASSTSGGWGIQYF. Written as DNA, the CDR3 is TGTGCCAGCAGCACTAGCGGGGGGTGGGGCATTCAGTACTTC.

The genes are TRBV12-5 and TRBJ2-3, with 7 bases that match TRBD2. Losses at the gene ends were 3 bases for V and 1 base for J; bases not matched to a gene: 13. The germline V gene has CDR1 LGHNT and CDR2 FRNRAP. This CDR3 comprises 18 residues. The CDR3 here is CASGFGSKRGRGTDTQYF. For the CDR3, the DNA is TGTGCTAGTGGTTTCGGCAGTAAGCGGGGACGGGGCACAGATACGCAGTATTTT. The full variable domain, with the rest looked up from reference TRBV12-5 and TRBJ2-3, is DARVTQTPRHKVTEMGQEVTMRCQPILGHNTVFWYRQTMMQGLELLAYFRNRAPLDDSGMPKDRFSAEMPDATLATLKIQPSEPRDSAVYFCASGFGSKRGRGTDTQYFGPGTRLTVL.

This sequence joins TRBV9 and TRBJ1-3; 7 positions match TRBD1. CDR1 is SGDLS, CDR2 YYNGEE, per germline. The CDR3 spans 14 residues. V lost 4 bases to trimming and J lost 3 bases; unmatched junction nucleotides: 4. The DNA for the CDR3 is TGTGCCAGCAGCCCTACAGGGGATGGAAACACCATATATTTT. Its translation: CASSPTGDGNTIYF. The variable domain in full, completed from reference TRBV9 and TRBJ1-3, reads DSGVTQTPKHLITATGQRVTLRCSPRSGDLSVYWYQQSLDQGLQFLIQYYNGEERAKGNILERFSAQQFPDLHSELNLSSLELGDSALYFCASSPTGDGNTIYFGEGSWLTVV.

The CDR3 coding sequence is TGTGCCTGGAGCCAACGACAGGGGCGGGATGGCTACACCTTC. It codes for CAWSQRQGRDGYTF. The chain uses TRBV30 and TRBJ1-2; 8 bases match TRBD1. Germline V CDR1 and CDR2: GTSNPN, SVGIG (reference sequence). The CDR3 consists of 14 residues. The trim removed 3 bases at V and 6 bases at J, leaving 9 bases unmatched. The full variable domain, with the rest looked up from reference TRBV30 and TRBJ1-2, is SQTIHQWPATLVQPVGSPLSLECTVEGTSNPNLYWYRQAAGRGLQLLFYSVGIGQISSEVPQNLSASRPQDRQFILSSKKLLLSDSGFYLCAWSQRQGRDGYTFGSGTRLTVV.

CDR3 sequence: CASSYSPAGGRITGELFF. CDR3 DNA: TGTGCCAGCAGTTACTCGCCCGCGGGGGGGCGGATCACCGGGGAGCTGTTTTTT. J is TRBJ2-2 and V is TRBV6-2 or TRBV6-3, with TRBD2 matching 9 bases. Germline CDR1 MNHEY, CDR2 SVGEGT. The V and J ends lost 0 bases and 4 bases, in that order; junction bases with no gene match: 9. This CDR3 contains 18 residues.

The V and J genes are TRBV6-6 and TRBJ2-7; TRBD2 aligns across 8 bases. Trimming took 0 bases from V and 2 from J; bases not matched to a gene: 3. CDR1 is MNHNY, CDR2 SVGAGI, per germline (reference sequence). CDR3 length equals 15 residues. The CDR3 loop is CASSYSGGGTYEQYF. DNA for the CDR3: TGTGCCAGCAGTTACTCGGGCGGGGGGACCTACGAGCAGTACTTC.

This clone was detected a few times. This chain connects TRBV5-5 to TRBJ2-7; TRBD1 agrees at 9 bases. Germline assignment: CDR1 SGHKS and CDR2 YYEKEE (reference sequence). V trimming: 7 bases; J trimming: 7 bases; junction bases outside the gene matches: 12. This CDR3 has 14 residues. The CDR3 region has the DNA TGTGCCAGCGCAGAACAGGGGGCACCCCGGGAGCAGTACTTC. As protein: CASAEQGAPREQYF.

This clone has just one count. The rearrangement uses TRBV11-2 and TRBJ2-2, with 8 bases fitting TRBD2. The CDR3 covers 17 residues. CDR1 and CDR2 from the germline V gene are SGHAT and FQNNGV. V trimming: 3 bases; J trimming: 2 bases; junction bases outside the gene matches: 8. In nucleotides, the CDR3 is TGTGCCAGCAGCTTTAACCCCGGGACTAGAAACACCGGGGAGCTGTTTTTT. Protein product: CASSFNPGTRNTGELFF. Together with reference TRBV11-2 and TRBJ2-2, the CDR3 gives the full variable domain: EAGVAQSPRYKIIEKRQSVAFWCNPISGHATLYWYQQILGQGPKLLIQFQNNGVVDDSQLPKDRFSAERLKGVDSTLKIQPAKLEDSAVYLCASSFNPGTRNTGELFFGEGSRLTVL.

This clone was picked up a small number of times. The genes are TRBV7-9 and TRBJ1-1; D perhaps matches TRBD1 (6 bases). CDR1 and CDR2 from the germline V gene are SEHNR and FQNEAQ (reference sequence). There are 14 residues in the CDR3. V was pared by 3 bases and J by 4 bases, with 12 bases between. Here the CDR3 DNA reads TGTGCCAGCAGCTTGGGCGGGGGGCTCACTGAAGCTTTCTTT. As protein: CASSLGGGLTEAFF.

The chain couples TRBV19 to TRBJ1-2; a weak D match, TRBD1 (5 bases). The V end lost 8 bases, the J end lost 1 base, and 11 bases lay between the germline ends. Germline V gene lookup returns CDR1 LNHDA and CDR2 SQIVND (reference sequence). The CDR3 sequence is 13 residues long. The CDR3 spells CASRSTDNYGYTF. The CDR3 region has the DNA TGTGCCAGTCGCTCGACAGATAACTATGGCTACACCTTC.

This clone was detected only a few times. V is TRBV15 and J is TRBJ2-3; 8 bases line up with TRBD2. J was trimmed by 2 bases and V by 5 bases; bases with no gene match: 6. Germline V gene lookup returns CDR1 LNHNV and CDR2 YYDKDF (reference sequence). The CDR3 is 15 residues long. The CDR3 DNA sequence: TGTGCCACCAGCGTACGGGGGGGCGCCACAGATACGCAGTATTTT. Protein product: CATSVRGGATDTQYF.

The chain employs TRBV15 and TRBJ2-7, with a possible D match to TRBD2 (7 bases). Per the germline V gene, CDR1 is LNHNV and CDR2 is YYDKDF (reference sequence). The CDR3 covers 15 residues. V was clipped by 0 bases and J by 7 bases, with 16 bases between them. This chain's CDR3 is CATSRDRGAVGEQYF. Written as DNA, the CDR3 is TGTGCCACCAGCAGAGACCGGGGGGCCGTCGGGGAGCAGTACTTC.

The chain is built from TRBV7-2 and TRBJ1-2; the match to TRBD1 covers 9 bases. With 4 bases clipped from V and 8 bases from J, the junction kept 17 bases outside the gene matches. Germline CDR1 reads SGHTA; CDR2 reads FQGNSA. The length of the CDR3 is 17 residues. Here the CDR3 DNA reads TGTGCCAGCAGCTCCTCCCCTTCCCGGGACAGGGTAGGGGGCTACACCTTC. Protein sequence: CASSSSPSRDRVGGYTF.

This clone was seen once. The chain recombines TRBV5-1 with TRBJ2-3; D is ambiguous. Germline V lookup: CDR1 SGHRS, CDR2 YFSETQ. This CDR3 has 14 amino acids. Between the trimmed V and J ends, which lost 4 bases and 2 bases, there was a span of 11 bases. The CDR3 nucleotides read TGCGCCAGCAGCCCCTTTAGGGACACAGATACGCAGTATTTT. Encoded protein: CASSPFRDTDTQYF.

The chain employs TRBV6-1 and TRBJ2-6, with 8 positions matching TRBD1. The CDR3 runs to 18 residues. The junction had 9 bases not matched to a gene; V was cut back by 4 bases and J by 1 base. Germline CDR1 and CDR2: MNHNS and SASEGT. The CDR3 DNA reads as TGTGCCAGCAGTGGGCGACAGGGGTCCCAATCTGGGGCCAACGTCCTGACTTTC. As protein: CASSGRQGSQSGANVLTF.

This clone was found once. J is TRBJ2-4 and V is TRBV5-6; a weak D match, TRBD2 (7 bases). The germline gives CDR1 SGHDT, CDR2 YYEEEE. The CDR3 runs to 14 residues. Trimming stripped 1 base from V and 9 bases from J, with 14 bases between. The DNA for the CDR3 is TGTGCCAGCAGCTTGTATGGGGGGGCGAGCATTCAGTACTTC. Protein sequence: CASSLYGGASIQYF.